The source of this T cell receptor (beta chain) is a study of control samples from healthy donors and cancer patients. Assay used: immunoSEQ multiplex PCR; TCRdb lists only in-frame clones, some missing. The sample lists some 140,000 clones, around nine tenths occurring once. V lost 7 bases to trimming and J lost 2 bases, with 12 bases between them. Germline lookup yields CDR1 SNHLY and CDR2 FYNNEI. CDR3 length: 14 residues. The chain joins TRBV2 to TRBJ2-1; D might be TRBD2 (6 bases). Sequencing used blood. The TCR was taken from a woman aged 25 to 39 in good health. The CDR3 reads CASNPGEAYNEQFF. Written as DNA, the CDR3 is TGTGCCAGCAATCCGGGAGAGGCCTACAATGAGCAGTTCTTC.